The clone carrying this TCR beta chain was recorded at least ten times. Its antigen is as yet unknown. The study built unsorted libraries from 2 million PBMCs kept at -80 C. This entry comes from a study of neurological immune-mediated disorders. Findings of the study overall: The repertoires of 18 of 34 multiple sclerosis patients were placed by phylogenetic grouping in a single related-CDR3 cluster, which may be a signature.

Synthesis of cDNA was performed by 5'RACE using 10-nucleotide random UMIs. TCRdb re-called the 5' RACE reads through MiXCR, storing one row per CDR3 protein. This sample has 60,000 to 70,000 distinct CDR3 sequences, with over 4% found just once. Losses at the gene ends were 5 bases for V and 1 base for J; bases not matched to a gene: 7. Germline CDR1 is MNHEY and CDR2 is SMNVEV (reference sequence). The CDR3 has 16 residues. The receptor comes from a human donor with multiple sclerosis. The donor label of this sample is uncertain. Sample: PBMCs. The V gene is TRBV27, the J gene TRBJ2-2; 7 nucleotides agree with TRBD1. CDR3 DNA sequence: TGTGCCAGCAGTACATCGGGACAGCTGAACACCGGGGAGCTGTTTTTT. Translating gives CASSTSGQLNTGELFF.